The 13 T cell receptor beta chains given below trace back to one sample, sequenced in a study of shared clonotypes between healthy human individuals. Sequenced by immunoSEQ multiplex PCR; TCRdb stores in-frame clones only, minus some. The sample holds approximately 1.4 million clones; approximately 98% are singletons and the top ten take roughly 0.42%. Sequencing was carried out using naive CD4+ T cells sorted from blood. This sample's subset: CD45RA+ positively selected. The receptors derive from a man younger than 40 in good health.

The rearrangement uses TRBV28 and TRBJ2-7, with TRBD2 as a possible D gene (7 bases). CDR3 length equals 15 residues. Germline V gene data show CDR1 as MDHEN and CDR2 as SYDVKM. Trimming stripped 6 bases from V and 2 bases from J, with 17 bases between. The CDR3: CASSTPGGAAYEQYF. CDR3 coding DNA: TGTGCCAGCAGCACCCCGGGGGGCGCTGCCTACGAGCAGTACTTC. Full variable domain (missing parts from reference TRBV28 and TRBJ2-7): DVKVTQSSRYLVKRTGEKVFLECVQDMDHENMFWYRQDPGLGLRLIYFSYDVKMKEKGDIPEGYSVSREKKERFSLILESASTNQTSMYLCASSTPGGAAYEQYFGPGTRLTVT.

The chain combines TRBV5-1 with TRBJ1-2; no reliable D call. CDR3 length equals 13 residues. Trimming removed 4 bases from V and 3 bases from J, with 10 bases in between. Germline assignment: CDR1 SGHRS and CDR2 YFSETQ. CDR3: CASSPTTDYGYTF. The CDR3 DNA sequence: TGCGCCAGCAGCCCGACAACGGACTATGGCTACACCTTC.

The chain is built from TRBV5-1 and TRBJ2-2, with TRBD2 matching over 8 bases. V lost 3 bases to trimming and J lost 7 bases; unmatched junction nucleotides: 11. The CDR3 covers 16 residues. Germline V lookup: CDR1 SGHRS, CDR2 YFSETQ. The DNA of the CDR3 is TGCGCCAGCAGCTCCGCAAGCGGGAGTGGAATCGGGGAGCTGTTTTTT. It codes for CASSSASGSGIGELFF.

The chain couples TRBV19 to TRBJ2-1, with D perhaps given as TRBD1 or TRBD2 (5 bases each). From germline, CDR1 is LNHDA and CDR2 SQIVND (reference sequence). The V gene lost 2 bases and the J gene lost 7 bases, with 18 bases spanning the gap. The CDR3 is 16 amino acids. Here the CDR3 DNA reads TGTGCCAGTAGTATAAGGGGAGCGTTCGATCGGAATGAGCAGTTCTTC. Translated, it gives CASSIRGAFDRNEQFF.

The chain recombines TRBV15 with TRBJ1-5; TRBD1 might be the D (6 bases). The CDR3 has 19 residues. Germline CDR1 is LNHNV and CDR2 is YYDKDF (reference sequence). The V gene lost 5 bases and the J gene lost 0 bases, with 23 bases spanning the gap. CDR3 bases: TGTGCCACCAGCCAACAAACAGGGCGTCGTTTCGATAGCAATCAGCCCCAGCATTTT. This gives the protein CATSQQTGRRFDSNQPQHF.

The count of this clone is one. This chain links TRBV9 with TRBJ1-2; 11 bases match TRBD1. Germline loops: CDR1 SGDLS, CDR2 YYNGEE. This CDR3 has 14 residues. Losses at the gene ends were 5 bases for V and 5 bases for J; bases not matched to a gene: 5. This CDR3 reads CASSSGQGVYGYTF. The DNA for the CDR3 is TGTGCCAGCAGTTCGGGACAGGGGGTATATGGCTACACCTTC.

J is TRBJ1-2 and V is TRBV14; D is undetermined. Germline V lookup: CDR1 SGHDN, CDR2 FVKESK. V was shortened by 0 bases and J by 0 bases, with 8 bases between the two germline ends. This CDR3 contains 15 residues. The CDR3 protein is CASSQDSHTNYGYTF. The DNA of the CDR3 is TGTGCCAGCAGCCAAGATTCGCACACTAACTATGGCTACACCTTC. The full variable domain, with the rest looked up from reference TRBV14 and TRBJ1-2, is EAGVTQFPSHSVIEKGQTVTLRCDPISGHDNLYWYRRVMGKEIKFLLHFVKESKQDESGMPNNRFLAERTGGTYSTLKVQPAELEDSGVYFCASSQDSHTNYGYTFGSGTRLTVV.

The rearrangement uses TRBV29-1 and TRBJ1-2; possibly TRBD1 for D (5 bases). Germline lookup yields CDR1 SQVTM and CDR2 ANQGSEA. V shed 5 bases and J shed 8 bases, with 21 bases lying between them. The CDR3 length is 14 residues. In DNA, the CDR3 is TGCAGCGTTTCTCAGGGAATCGGATGGAGGGGCTACACCTTC. Translated: CSVSQGIGWRGYTF.

The chain carries TRBV5-1 and TRBJ1-4; D is perhaps TRBD1 (5 bases). V was pared by 4 bases and J by 3 bases, with 10 bases between. From germline, CDR1 is SGHRS and CDR2 YFSETQ. This CDR3 has 14 residues. CDR3 DNA: TGCGCCAGCAGCCGGGACGTAGCTAATGAAAAACTGTTTTTT. It codes for CASSRDVANEKLFF.

J is TRBJ2-3 and V is TRBV30; TRBD2 matches at 9 bases. CDR1 is GTSNPN and CDR2 is SVGIG in the germline V gene (reference sequence). The junction had 4 bases not matched to a gene; V was cut back by 1 base and J by 2 bases. This CDR3 spans 15 amino acids. This CDR3 reads CAWSGLAGFTDTQYF. CDR3 DNA: TGTGCCTGGAGTGGCCTAGCGGGGTTCACAGATACGCAGTATTTT.

This chain uses TRBV25-1 with TRBJ2-1, with D perhaps TRBD2 (6 bases). The CDR3 consists of 13 residues. V lost 3 bases, J lost 7 bases, and 10 bases lay in between. CDR1 and CDR2 (germline): MGHDK, SYGVNS. The CDR3 DNA is TGTGCCAGCAGTGAGTTCCGGGGGAATGAGCAGTTCTTC. Translation gives CASSEFRGNEQFF. The complete variable domain, with remaining parts taken from reference TRBV25-1 and TRBJ2-1, reads EADIYQTPRYLVIGTGKKITLECSQTMGHDKMYWYQQDPGMELHLIHYSYGVNSTEKGDLSSESTVSRIRTEHFPLTLESARPSHTSQYLCASSEFRGNEQFFGPGTRLTVL.

The chain uses TRBV7-6 and TRBJ2-5; 8 bases map to TRBD2. After removal of 5 bases from V and 4 bases from J, the junction contained 9 bases not matched to a gene. CDR3 length: 15 amino acids. Germline lookup yields CDR1 SGHVS and CDR2 FNYEAQ. Here the CDR3 reads CASSPKRGGSETQYF. DNA of the CDR3: TGTGCCAGCAGCCCAAAACGGGGGGGGTCAGAGACCCAGTACTTC. The full variable domain, rest sourced from reference TRBV7-6 and TRBJ2-5, is GAGVSQSPRYKVTKRGQDVALRCDPISGHVSLYWYRQALGQGPEFLTYFNYEAQQDKSGLPNDRFSAERPEGSISTLTIQRTEQRDSAMYRCASSPKRGGSETQYFGPGTRLLVL.

This clone is a singleton in its sample. This chain joins TRBV10-3 and TRBJ1-1, with D unresolved. The CDR3 consists of 12 residues. Germline loops: CDR1 ENHRY, CDR2 SYGVKD. V was shortened by 10 bases and J by 1 base, with 10 bases between the two germline ends. The CDR3 loop is CASANGNTEAFF. The CDR3 nucleotides read TGTGCCAGCGCTAACGGGAACACTGAAGCTTTCTTT.